This T cell receptor (beta chain) was sequenced for a study of T cells in Graves' hyperthyroidism and ophthalmopathy. Whole-study findings and limits: Ophthalmopathy cases were set apart from stable hyperthyroidism by a 13 V-J model.

Researchers amplified the TCR beta CDR3 regions from RNA transcripts. The HTBI primer set was used in a first-round RT-PCR of the TCR CDR3. TCRdb called the multiplex PCR reads again in MiXCR, with one record for every CDR3 protein. The sample shows 460,000 or so distinct CDR3 sequences, 13% to 15% of them seen only once. Trimming stripped 5 bases from V and 0 bases from J, with 8 bases between. This CDR3 spans 14 amino acids. It was considered stable Graves' hyperthyroidism when ophthalmopathy did not progress within 18 months. Newly diagnosed hyperthyroidism patients aged 18 to 65 years had disease lasting under 2 months. Diagnoses were made from clinical symptoms, serum measures (thyroxine and TRAb), thyroid ultrasound and orbital computed tomography. This clonotype was found many times. The antigen is not known.

The chain employs TRBV12-3 or TRBV12-4 and TRBJ2-1, with D unclear. Source material: blood. This sequence was found in a woman under 30 with Graves' hyperthyroidism. The CDR3 DNA sequence: TGTGCCAGCAGTACCAAGAGCTCCTACAATGAGCAGTTCTTC. This encodes CASSTKSSYNEQFF.